Shown below are 15 T cell receptor beta chains from a single sample sequenced in a study of blood T cells in healthy people across ages. Sample-barcoded 5' priming and a J-beta primer mix drove a second PCR of roughly 7 to 11 cycles. Using its own MiXCR run on the 5' RACE reads, TCRdb lists one record per CDR3 protein. The top ten hold under 20% of the sample, which has about 1 million distinct CDR3 sequences, more than 40% seen once. Sequencing was carried out using blood. The receptors derive from a woman aged 60-70 years in good health.

This sequence joins TRBV6-2 or TRBV6-3 and TRBJ2-1; TRBD2 aligns across 11 bases. The CDR3 has 16 residues. Germline-derived CDR1 and CDR2 are MNHEY and SVGEGT. The trim removed 0 bases at V and 9 bases at J, leaving 7 bases unmatched. The CDR3 sequence is CASSYSRLAGRGEQFF. Here the CDR3 DNA reads TGTGCCAGCAGTTACTCGAGACTAGCGGGACGGGGTGAGCAGTTCTTC.

In this sample, this clonotype turned up a few times. The chain joins TRBV27 to TRBJ1-5; D is perhaps TRBD1 (5 bases). The V end was cut by 6 bases, the J end by 6 bases, with 9 bases between. The CDR3 sequence is 12 residues long. Germline-derived CDR1 and CDR2 are MNHEY and SMNVEV (reference sequence). CDR3 sequence reads: CASSPGRQPQHF. The DNA for the CDR3 is TGTGCCAGCAGCCCGGGGCGTCAGCCCCAGCATTTT.

The chain has TRBV6-2 or TRBV6-3 and TRBJ2-3; D not resolved. V was cut by 10 bases and J by 4 bases, with 15 bases left in between. Germline V gene lookup returns CDR1 MNHEY and CDR2 SVGEGT. The CDR3 sequence is 13 residues long. The CDR3 protein is CANSLGRADTQYF. CDR3 bases: TGTGCCAACAGCCTCGGTAGGGCAGATACGCAGTATTTT.

This clonotype was counted only a few times. The V call is TRBV5-1, the J call TRBJ2-7; D not resolved. Germline V gene lookup returns CDR1 SGHRS and CDR2 YFSETQ. The CDR3 length is 13 residues. Trimming stripped 0 bases from V and 3 bases from J, with 7 bases between. CDR3 DNA: TGCGCCAGCAGCTTGGGGCCGGACTACGAGCAGTACTTC. It translates to CASSLGPDYEQYF. Full variable domain (rest looked up from reference TRBV5-1 and TRBJ2-7): KAGVTQTPRYLIKTRGQQVTLSCSPISGHRSVSWYQQTPGQGLQFLFEYFSETQRNKGNFPGRFSGRQFSNSRSEMNVSTLELGDSALYLCASSLGPDYEQYFGPGTRLTVT.

Notes on this clonotype: One base away lies a much larger clone, so this may be a sequencing read error. This chain joins TRBV5-1 and TRBJ2-7; 13 bases are shared with TRBD2. The trim removed 1 base at V and 5 bases at J, leaving 6 bases unmatched. Germline loops: CDR1 SGHRS, CDR2 YFSETQ. CDR3 length: 16 amino acids. The CDR3 bases are TGCGCCAGCAGCTTGCCGGGAGGACTAGCGGGAGACGAGCAGTACTTC. It translates to CASSLPGGLAGDEQYF.

The sample holds a few counts of this clonotype. The V and J genes are TRBV12-3 or TRBV12-4 and TRBJ2-5; D not certain. V lost 9 bases, J lost 9 bases, and 17 bases lay in between. There are 12 residues in the CDR3. The CDR3: CASSDAVRPQYF. DNA for the CDR3: TGTGCCAGTAGTGATGCGGTGCGGCCCCAGTACTTC.

The V call is TRBV6-5, the J call TRBJ1-1; D may be TRBD1 (6 bases). This CDR3 contains 15 residues. The germline CDR1 and CDR2 sequences are MNHEY and SVGAGI. Trimming took off 6 bases at V and 1 base at J, with 15 bases between the two ends. CDR3 residues: CASRRTGQWNTEAFF. CDR3 bases: TGTGCCAGCAGACGCACAGGGCAGTGGAACACTGAAGCTTTCTTT.

This clonotype was observed a few times. V usage is TRBV12-3 or TRBV12-4 and J usage is TRBJ2-7, with TRBD1 matching 11 bases. The CDR3 has 13 residues. The V segment lost 6 bases and the J segment 5 bases; nucleotides outside the gene matches: 3. The DNA of the CDR3 is TGTGCCAGCAGCGGACAGGGGGCCCACGAGCAGTACTTC. Translated: CASSGQGAHEQYF.

This chain joins TRBV7-9 and TRBJ1-2; tentatively, D is TRBD1 (6 bases). In germline, CDR1 is SEHNR, CDR2 FQNEAQ (reference sequence). The V end lost 1 base, the J end lost 6 bases, and 12 bases lay between the germline ends. There are 14 residues in the CDR3. As DNA, the CDR3 is TGTGCCAGCAGCTTAGTTGGGGGCTTCGATGGCTACACCTTC. Translating gives CASSLVGGFDGYTF.

The gene calls are TRBV12-3 or TRBV12-4 and TRBJ2-7; D is unclear. This CDR3 has 16 amino acids. Trimming pared 1 base from V and 7 bases from J, leaving 20 bases between. Here the CDR3 reads CASSLGARGTIREQYF. CDR3 DNA: TGTGCCAGCAGTTTAGGGGCCCGCGGTACAATACGTGAGCAGTACTTC.

Only a few counts were recorded for this clonotype. The CDR3 loop reads CSVEGRGNEQYF. The CDR3 nucleotides read TGCAGCGTTGAAGGACGAGGGAACGAGCAGTACTTC. V gene TRBV29-1 combines with J gene TRBJ2-7; maybe TRBD2 (5 bases). The V gene's germline CDR1 is SQVTM and CDR2 ANQGSEA. V shed 1 base and J shed 5 bases, with 9 bases lying between them. This CDR3 spans 12 amino acids.

The chain is built from TRBV6-2 or TRBV6-3 and TRBJ2-7, with 9 bases that match TRBD1. This CDR3 region has 14 residues. J lost 2 bases, V lost 5 bases, and 4 bases had no gene match. Germline V gene sequence: CDR1 MNHEY, CDR2 SVGEGT. The CDR3 spells CASSKGTGTYEQYF. CDR3 in DNA: TGTGCCAGCAGTAAAGGGACAGGGACCTACGAGCAGTACTTC.

This clonotype has a handful of counts. The V call is TRBV9, the J call TRBJ2-2; 7 nucleotides align to TRBD2. This CDR3 region has 15 residues. Germline lookup yields CDR1 SGDLS and CDR2 YYNGEE. V shed 0 bases, J shed 6 bases, and the junction held 5 bases outside the gene matches. The CDR3 loop reads CASSVGGGRSGELFF. In DNA form, the CDR3 reads TGTGCCAGCAGCGTAGGGGGGGGACGGTCCGGGGAGCTGTTTTTT.

V gene TRBV6-6 combines with J gene TRBJ2-7, with 11 bases matching TRBD1. Near its end, the DNA agrees better with TRBJ2-5, so the J call may be wrong. CDR1 and CDR2 (germline): MNHNY, SVGAGI (reference sequence). The CDR3 totals 15 residues. The CDR3 DNA reads as TGTGCCAGCAGGCGACGGACAGGGGGCGGAGAGACCCAGTACTTC. It translates to CASRRRTGGGETQYF.

This clonotype has a handful of counts. The rearrangement uses TRBV12-3 or TRBV12-4 and TRBJ2-7, with D possibly TRBD1 on 5 matching bases. V lost 5 bases, J lost 2 bases, and 10 bases lay in between. There are 13 residues in the CDR3. The CDR3 reads CASSVDNPYEQYF. CDR3 nucleotide sequence: TGTGCCAGCAGTGTGGACAACCCCTACGAGCAGTACTTC.